This record looks at one T cell receptor beta chain sequence and its context. Per the study methods: For nucleated cells, counts were estimated from reference gene primer amplification. Using immunoSEQ multiplex PCR, the repertoire was profiled, and TCRdb retains in-frame clones only, with some absent. The V and J calls and clone size are taken from that table; D and trimming were inferred from the DNA. The sample has about 200,000 clones, 80% to 90% seen once. CDR3 length equals 13 residues. Per germline, CDR1 KGHDR and CDR2 SFDVKD. Between the trimmed V and J ends, which lost 7 bases and 7 bases, there was a span of 12 bases. The data derive from a study of blood T cell repertoires in COVID-19. Across the whole study: The United States, Italy and Spain supplied acute and convalescent COVID-19 samples.

The sequence derives from a man aged 80 or over with acute or convalescent COVID-19. Material: peripheral blood. The rearrangement links TRBV24-1 to TRBJ1-4, with D possibly matching TRBD1 (5 bases). The CDR3 nucleotides read TGTGCCACCAGCCATGGGACTGGTGAAAAACTGTTTTTT. The encoded protein is CATSHGTGEKLFF.